These 8 T cell receptor beta chains originate from one sample sequenced in a study of T cell responses to AZD1222 COVID-19 vaccine. Method: immunoSEQ multiplex PCR; TCRdb's copy keeps in-frame clones and lacks some. Of around 200,000 clones listed, almost 90% were seen once; the top ten hold approximately 8%. The input for sequencing was peripheral blood, taken on day 0 of AZD1222 vaccination. These receptors originate from an adult in good health.

The V gene is TRBV6-5, the J gene TRBJ2-1, with D unresolved. Per the germline V gene, CDR1 is MNHEY and CDR2 is SVGAGI. The CDR3 consists of 13 residues. Trimming removed 4 bases from V and 5 bases from J, with 9 bases in between. CDR3 in DNA: TGTGCCAGCAGTTCCCTAGGACACAATGAGCAGTTCTTC. Translated, it gives CASSSLGHNEQFF.

The chain is built from TRBV7-6 and TRBJ2-2, with D maybe TRBD1 (6 bases). V dropped 10 bases and J dropped 1 base, with 19 bases sitting between them. The CDR3 has 16 residues. CDR1 and CDR2 from the germline V gene are SGHVS and FNYEAQ. The chain's CDR3 is CATNPRGPLNTGELFF. Written as DNA, the CDR3 is TGTGCCACTAACCCCAGGGGACCGCTGAACACCGGGGAGCTGTTTTTT.

The gene calls are TRBV11-2 and TRBJ2-7; D is uncertain. The V end lost 2 bases, the J end lost 1 base, and 9 bases lay between the germline ends. Germline values: CDR1 SGHAT, CDR2 FQNNGV. The CDR3 runs 14 residues. The CDR3 DNA is TGTGCCAGCAGCTTATCAACAGAGTCCTACGAGCAGTACTTC. This codes for CASSLSTESYEQYF.

The chain couples TRBV9 to TRBJ1-2; 7 bases agree with TRBD1. J was trimmed by 1 base and V by 1 base; bases with no gene match: 1. The V gene's germline CDR1 is SGDLS and CDR2 YYNGEE. The CDR3 runs to 14 residues. The CDR3 protein is CASSVRQGNYGYTF. CDR3 DNA: TGTGCCAGCAGCGTAAGACAGGGTAACTATGGCTACACCTTC.

This clone was seen only once. The chain joins TRBV21-1 to TRBJ1-2. TRBV21-1 is recorded as a pseudogene. The length of the CDR3 is 18 residues. This CDR3 is CASSSSRRSNPVSHGYTF. The DNA for the CDR3 is TGTGCCAGCAGCAGTTCCCGTAGATCCAATCCAGTTTCCCATGGCTACACCTTC.

The genes are TRBV4-3 and TRBJ2-2; 8 bases are shared with TRBD2. V gave up 4 bases and J gave up 6 bases; unmatched junction bases: 7. Per the germline V gene, CDR1 is LGHNA and CDR2 is YSLEER. The CDR3 has 15 amino acids. The CDR3 loop is CASSPGGRDAGELFF. CDR3 nucleotide sequence: TGCGCCAGCAGCCCGGGGGGGCGGGATGCCGGGGAGCTGTTTTTT.

The V gene is TRBV6-5, the J gene TRBJ1-1, with 9 bases lining up with TRBD1. The CDR3 is made up of 16 amino acids. CDR1 is MNHEY and CDR2 is SVGAGI in the germline V gene. The J segment lost 1 base and the V segment lost 2 bases, leaving 5 bases of the junction unmatched. CDR3 in DNA: TGTGCCAGCAGTTACCGAACAGGGGGCAAGAACACTGAAGCTTTCTTT. Encoded protein: CASSYRTGGKNTEAFF.

The chain has TRBV2 and TRBJ2-3, with TRBD2 identical over 8 bases. CDR1 and CDR2 from the germline V gene are SNHLY and FYNNEI. This CDR3 comprises 16 residues. J gave up 0 bases and V 6 bases, and 8 bases lay outside the gene matches. This CDR3 reads CASSDPAGVSTDTQYF. The CDR3 DNA reads TGTGCCAGCAGCGATCCAGCGGGGGTAAGCACAGATACGCAGTATTTT.